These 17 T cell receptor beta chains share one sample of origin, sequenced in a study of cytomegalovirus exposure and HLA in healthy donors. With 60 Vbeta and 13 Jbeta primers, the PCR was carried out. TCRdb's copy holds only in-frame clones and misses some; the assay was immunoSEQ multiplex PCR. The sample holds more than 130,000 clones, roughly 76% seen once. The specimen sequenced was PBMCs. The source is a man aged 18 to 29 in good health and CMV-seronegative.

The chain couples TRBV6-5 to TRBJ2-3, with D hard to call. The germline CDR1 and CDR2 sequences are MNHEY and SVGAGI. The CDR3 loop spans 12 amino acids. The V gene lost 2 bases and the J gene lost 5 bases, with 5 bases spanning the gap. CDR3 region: CASSYRLDTQYF. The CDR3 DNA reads TGTGCCAGCAGTTACCGACTAGATACGCAGTATTTT.

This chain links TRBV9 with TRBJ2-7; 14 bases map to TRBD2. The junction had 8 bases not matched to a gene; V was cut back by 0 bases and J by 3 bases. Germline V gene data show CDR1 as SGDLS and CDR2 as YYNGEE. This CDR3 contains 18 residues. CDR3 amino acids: CASSVAPGLAGGHYEQYF. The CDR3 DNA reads TGTGCCAGCAGCGTAGCCCCTGGACTAGCGGGAGGACACTACGAGCAGTACTTC.

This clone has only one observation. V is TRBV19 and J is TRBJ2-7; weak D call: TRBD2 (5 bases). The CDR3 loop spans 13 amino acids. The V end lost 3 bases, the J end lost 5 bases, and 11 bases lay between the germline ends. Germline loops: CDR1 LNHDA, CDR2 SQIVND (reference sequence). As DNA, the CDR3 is TGTGCCAGTAGTATTTCGGGGTTCCACGAGCAGTACTTC. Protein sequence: CASSISGFHEQYF.

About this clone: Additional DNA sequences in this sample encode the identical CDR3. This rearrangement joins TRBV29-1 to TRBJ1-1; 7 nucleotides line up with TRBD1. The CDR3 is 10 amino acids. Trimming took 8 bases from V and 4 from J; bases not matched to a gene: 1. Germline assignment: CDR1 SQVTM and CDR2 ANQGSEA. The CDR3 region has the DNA TGCAGCTCAGGGGGCACTGAAGCTTTCTTT. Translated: CSSGGTEAFF.

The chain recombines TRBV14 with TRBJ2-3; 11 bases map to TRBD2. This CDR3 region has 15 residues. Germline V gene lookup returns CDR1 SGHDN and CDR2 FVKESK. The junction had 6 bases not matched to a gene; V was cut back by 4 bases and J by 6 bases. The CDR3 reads CASSPRLAGLDTQYF. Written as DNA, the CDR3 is TGTGCCAGCAGCCCCAGACTAGCGGGGTTGGATACGCAGTATTTT.

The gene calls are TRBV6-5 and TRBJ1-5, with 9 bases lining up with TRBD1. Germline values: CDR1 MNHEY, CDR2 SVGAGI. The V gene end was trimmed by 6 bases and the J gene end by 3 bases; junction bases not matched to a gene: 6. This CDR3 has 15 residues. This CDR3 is CASSPGQGANQPQHF. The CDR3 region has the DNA TGTGCCAGCAGCCCGGGACAGGGAGCCAATCAGCCCCAGCATTTT.

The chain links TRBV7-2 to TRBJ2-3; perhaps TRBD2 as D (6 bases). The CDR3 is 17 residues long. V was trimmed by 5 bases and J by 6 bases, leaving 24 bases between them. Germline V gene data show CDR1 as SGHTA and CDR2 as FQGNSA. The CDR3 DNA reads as TGTGCCAGCAGCAGCCCCAGAGGGGCGGGACGCTGGGATACGCAGTATTTT. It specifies CASSSPRGAGRWDTQYF.

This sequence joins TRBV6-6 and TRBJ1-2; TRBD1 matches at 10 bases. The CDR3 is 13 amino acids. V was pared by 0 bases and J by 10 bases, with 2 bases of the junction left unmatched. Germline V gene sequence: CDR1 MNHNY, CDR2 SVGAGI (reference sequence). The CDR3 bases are TGTGCCAGCAGTTACTCCGGGACAGGGGACTACACCTTC. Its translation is CASSYSGTGDYTF.

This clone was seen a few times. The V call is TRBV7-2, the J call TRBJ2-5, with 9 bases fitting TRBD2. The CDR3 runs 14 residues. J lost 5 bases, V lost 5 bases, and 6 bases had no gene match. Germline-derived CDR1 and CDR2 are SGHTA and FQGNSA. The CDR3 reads CASSGSGGRETQYF. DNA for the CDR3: TGTGCCAGCAGCGGTAGCGGGGGCAGGGAGACCCAGTACTTC.

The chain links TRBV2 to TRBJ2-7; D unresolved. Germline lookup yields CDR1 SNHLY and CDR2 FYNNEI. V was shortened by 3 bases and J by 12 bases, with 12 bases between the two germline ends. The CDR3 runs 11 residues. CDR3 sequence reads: CASSDAGRMYF. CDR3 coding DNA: TGTGCCAGCAGTGACGCAGGCAGGATGTACTTC.

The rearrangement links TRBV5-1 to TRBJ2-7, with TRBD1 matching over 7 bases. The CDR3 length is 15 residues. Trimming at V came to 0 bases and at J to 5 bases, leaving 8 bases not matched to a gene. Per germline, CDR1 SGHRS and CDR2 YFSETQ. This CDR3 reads CASSLADNRGNEQYF. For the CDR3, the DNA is TGCGCCAGCAGCTTGGCCGATAACAGGGGAAACGAGCAGTACTTC.

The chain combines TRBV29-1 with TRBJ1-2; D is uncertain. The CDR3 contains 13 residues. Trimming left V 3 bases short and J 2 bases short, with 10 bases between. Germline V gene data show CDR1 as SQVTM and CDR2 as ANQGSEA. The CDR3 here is CSVERVTNYGYTF. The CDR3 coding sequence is TGCAGCGTTGAGAGGGTAACCAACTATGGCTACACCTTC.

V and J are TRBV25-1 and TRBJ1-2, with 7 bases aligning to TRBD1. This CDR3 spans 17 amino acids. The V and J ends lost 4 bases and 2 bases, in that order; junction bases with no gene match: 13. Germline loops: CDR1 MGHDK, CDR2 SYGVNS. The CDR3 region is CASSGTDFDRANYGYTF. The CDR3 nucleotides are TGTGCCAGCAGTGGAACGGATTTTGACAGGGCGAACTATGGCTACACCTTC.

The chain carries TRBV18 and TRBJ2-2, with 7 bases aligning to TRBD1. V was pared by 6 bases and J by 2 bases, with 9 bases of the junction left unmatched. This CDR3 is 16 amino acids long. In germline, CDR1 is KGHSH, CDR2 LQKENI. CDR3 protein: CASSPTGTVNTGELFF. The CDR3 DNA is TGTGCCAGCTCGCCGACCGGGACAGTTAACACCGGGGAGCTGTTTTTT.

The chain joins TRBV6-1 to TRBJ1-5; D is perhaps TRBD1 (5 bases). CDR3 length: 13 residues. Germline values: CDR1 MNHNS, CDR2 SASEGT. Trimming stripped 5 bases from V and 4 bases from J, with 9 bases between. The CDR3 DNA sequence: TGTGCCAGCAGTTCAGGGTTAAATCAGCCCCAGCATTTT. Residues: CASSSGLNQPQHF.

As DNA, the CDR3 is TGTGCCAGCAGTAGCGACCTAACGGACTCCTACAATGAGCAGTTCTTC. This codes for CASSSDLTDSYNEQFF. This sequence joins TRBV28 and TRBJ2-1; D not resolved. The CDR3 consists of 16 residues. CDR1 is MDHEN, CDR2 SYDVKM, per germline. Trimming took 5 bases from V and 0 from J, leaving 14 bases between them.

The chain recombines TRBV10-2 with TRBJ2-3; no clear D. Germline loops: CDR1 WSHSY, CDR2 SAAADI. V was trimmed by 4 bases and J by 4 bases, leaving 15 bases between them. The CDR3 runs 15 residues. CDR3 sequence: CASSVGSRRSDTQYF. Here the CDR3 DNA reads TGCGCCAGCAGTGTCGGCTCTAGGCGGTCAGATACGCAGTATTTT.